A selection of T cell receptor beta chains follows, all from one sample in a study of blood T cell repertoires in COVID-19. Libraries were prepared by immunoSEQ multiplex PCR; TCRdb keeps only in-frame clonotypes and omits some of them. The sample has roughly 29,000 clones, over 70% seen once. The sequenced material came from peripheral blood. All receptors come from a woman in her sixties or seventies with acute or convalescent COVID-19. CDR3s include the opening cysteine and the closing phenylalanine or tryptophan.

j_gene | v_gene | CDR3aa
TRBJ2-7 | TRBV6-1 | CASSEKGRGDLYEQYF
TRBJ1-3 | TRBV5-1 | CASSLGTASGNTIYF
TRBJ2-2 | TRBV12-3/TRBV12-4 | CASSLVATGELFF
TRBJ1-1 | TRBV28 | CASSLLPRLNTEAFF
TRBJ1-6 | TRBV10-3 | CAISGGANNSPLHF
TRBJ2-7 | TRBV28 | CASRLGGANSYEQYF
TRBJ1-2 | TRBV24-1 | CATSDHRVGYGYTF
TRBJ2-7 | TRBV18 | CASSPLAGQSYEQYF
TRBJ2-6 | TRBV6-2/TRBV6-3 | CASSPGASGANVLTF
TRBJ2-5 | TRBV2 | CASMSGPQETQYF
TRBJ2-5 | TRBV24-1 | CATSDPRTPQETQYF
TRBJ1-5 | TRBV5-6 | CASSGQDSNQPQHF